This T cell receptor beta chain is from a study of CD8+CD57+ T cells in acquired aplastic anemia. Study-wide results and caveats: Any difference that existed in CD8+ Simpson's diversity between patients and controls was not significant. Twenty-nine shared CD8+ CDR3s appeared highly expressed within patients' immunodominant clones.

This clonotype was recorded many times. Its target is unknown. Sequencing involved patients with CD8+CD57+ cell expansion previously shown by flow cytometry. Each patient had severe acquired aplastic anemia. This CDR3 has 14 amino acids. Germline V CDR1 and CDR2: SGHRS, YFSETQ. Losses at the gene ends were 2 bases for V and 5 bases for J; bases not matched to a gene: 4. The template used for profiling TCR beta VDJ and CDR3 was genomic DNA. TCRdb independently ran MiXCR on the reads; one entry per CDR3 protein. The sample holds 120,000 or so distinct CDR3 sequences; almost 40% are singletons and the top ten take about 2.4%.

V gene TRBV5-1 combines with J gene TRBJ1-1, with 9 bases that match TRBD1. This clonotype was obtained from a human donor with aplastic anemia. The specimen sequenced was sorted CD4+, CD8+, or CD8+CD57+ T cells (not recorded which) from PBMCs. This CDR3 reads CASSLQGAGTEAFF. The DNA of the CDR3 is TGCGCCAGCAGCTTACAGGGGGCTGGGACTGAAGCTTTCTTT.